This entry is about one T cell receptor beta chain. What it binds is unknown. The sample is drawn from a study of shared clonotypes between healthy human individuals. The study, taken as a whole, reports: Shared across a few donors were around 5% of the naive CD4 clonotypes.

The CDR3 loop spans 16 amino acids. The V segment lost 4 bases and the J segment 7 bases; nucleotides outside the gene matches: 15. Germline loops: CDR1 SGHNT, CDR2 YYREEE (reference sequence). The method was immunoSEQ multiplex PCR; TCRdb's version includes in-frame clones alone and lacks a portion of them. Among 900,000 to 1,200,000 clones listed, approximately 78% were seen once. This sequence originates from a man aged 18 to 30 in good health. Some clones in this sample may be carry-over from other donors' samples. Specimen: memory CD4+ T cells from PBMCs. Subset meaning: CD45RA-negative fraction. The chain is built from TRBV5-4 and TRBJ1-2; 8 bases are a match to TRBD1. This CDR3 reads CASSLKYRTGRSGYTF. The DNA for the CDR3 is TGTGCCAGCAGCCTAAAATACCGGACAGGGCGTAGTGGCTACACCTTC.